The 16 T cell receptor beta chains presented below share a single source sample, sequenced in a study of blood T cell repertoires in COVID-19. Libraries were prepared by immunoSEQ multiplex PCR; TCRdb keeps only in-frame clonotypes and omits some of them. Here the sample spans around 100,000 clones, roughly 80% being singletons. Sequencing used peripheral blood. The receptors shown here come from a man aged 70-80 years with active or convalescent COVID-19.

V gene TRBV15 combines with J gene TRBJ1-4; the D gene is possibly TRBD1 (6 bases). V lost 2 bases, J lost 7 bases, and 14 bases lay in between. In germline, CDR1 is LNHNV, CDR2 YYDKDF (reference sequence). CDR3 length: 15 amino acids. The CDR3 reads CATSRPGVSGEKLFF. For the CDR3, the DNA is TGTGCCACCAGCAGACCAGGGGTTAGTGGTGAAAAACTGTTTTTT.

The V call is TRBV6-5, the J call TRBJ2-7; 9 bases align to TRBD1. Per germline, CDR1 MNHEY and CDR2 SVGAGI. J gave up 3 bases and V 7 bases, and 10 bases lay outside the gene matches. The CDR3 covers 15 residues. For the CDR3, the DNA is TGTGCCAGCACCCTCTCGGGGACAGGGCTCTACGAGCAGTACTTC. It encodes CASTLSGTGLYEQYF.

This clone showed up just a few times. Other DNA sequences of this sample code for an identical CDR3. V and J are TRBV19 and TRBJ1-2; 8 bases match TRBD1. The CDR3 covers 14 residues. Trimming removed 4 bases from V and 2 bases from J; junction bases left unmatched: 3. CDR1 and CDR2 from the germline V gene are LNHDA and SQIVND (reference sequence). CDR3 residues: CASSNRGSNYGYTF. CDR3 bases: TGTGCCAGTAGTAACAGGGGGTCCAACTATGGCTACACCTTC.

This chain uses TRBV11-2 with TRBJ2-7, with D maybe TRBD1 (5 bases). V was shortened by 1 base and J by 0 bases, with 10 bases between the two germline ends. Per the germline V gene, CDR1 is SGHAT and CDR2 is FQNNGV. The CDR3 loop spans 15 amino acids. The CDR3 here is CASSLGQGFSYEQYF. The CDR3 DNA sequence: TGTGCCAGCAGCTTAGGGCAGGGATTCTCCTACGAGCAGTACTTC.

The rearrangement joins TRBV6-6 to TRBJ1-2; 8 bases map to TRBD1. The germline V gene has CDR1 MNHNY and CDR2 SVGAGI (reference sequence). The V segment lost 2 bases and the J segment 5 bases; nucleotides outside the gene matches: 7. The CDR3 loop spans 15 amino acids. Written as DNA, the CDR3 is TGTGCCAGCAGTTACAGGCAGGGGGCCTTATATGGCTACACCTTC. Its translation is CASSYRQGALYGYTF.

The chain recombines TRBV3-1 (or the pseudogene TRBV3-2) with TRBJ2-3, with 12 bases that match TRBD2. J gave up 3 bases and V 4 bases, and 5 bases lay outside the gene matches. The CDR3 totals 16 residues. Per the germline V gene, CDR1 is LGHDT and CDR2 is YNNKEL (reference sequence). CDR3 region: CASSPGTSGPTDTQYF. DNA for the CDR3: TGTGCCAGCAGCCCTGGGACTAGCGGGCCTACAGATACGCAGTATTTT.

The chain couples TRBV9 to TRBJ2-1, with D maybe TRBD2 (6 bases). V was cut by 0 bases and J by 4 bases, with 11 bases left in between. The CDR3 length is 15 residues. Germline values: CDR1 SGDLS, CDR2 YYNGEE. DNA for the CDR3: TGTGCCAGCAGCGTAGCGGCGGGACTGTACAATGAGCAGTTCTTC. This gives the protein CASSVAAGLYNEQFF. Drawing the rest from reference TRBV9 and TRBJ2-1, the complete variable domain is DSGVTQTPKHLITATGQRVTLRCSPRSGDLSVYWYQQSLDQGLQFLIQYYNGEERAKGNILERFSAQQFPDLHSELNLSSLELGDSALYFCASSVAAGLYNEQFFGPGTRLTVL.

There are a few counts of this clone. The rearrangement uses TRBV3-1 (or the pseudogene TRBV3-2) and TRBJ1-5; D gene uncertain. With 2 bases removed from V and 7 bases from J, the gap between germline ends came to 9 bases. The CDR3 is 13 amino acids. Per the germline V gene, CDR1 is LGHDT and CDR2 is YNNKEL (reference sequence). The CDR3 spells CASSQREGQPQHF. DNA for the CDR3: TGTGCCAGCAGCCAAAGGGAGGGACAGCCCCAGCATTTT.

The V gene is TRBV18, the J gene TRBJ2-7, with D tentatively TRBD1 (6 bases). Between the trimmed V and J ends, which lost 4 bases and 4 bases, there was a span of 14 bases. CDR1 is KGHSH and CDR2 is LQKENI in the germline V gene. The CDR3 is 14 residues long. In nucleotides, the CDR3 is TGTGCCAGCTCACTCCAGGGGACCGGGTACGAGCAGTACTTC. Translation gives CASSLQGTGYEQYF.

The CDR3 nucleotides are TGTGCCAGCAGCTTCCCTAGGACAGGGAGTGGAAACACCATATATTTT. This codes for CASSFPRTGSGNTIYF. The chain is built from TRBV7-9 and TRBJ1-3; TRBD1 aligns across 8 bases. The length of the CDR3 is 16 residues. V gave up 3 bases and J gave up 3 bases; unmatched junction bases: 7. Germline-derived CDR1 and CDR2 are SEHNR and FQNEAQ (reference sequence).

The V call is TRBV2, the J call TRBJ1-1; 10 positions agree with TRBD1. The CDR3 loop spans 15 amino acids. In germline, CDR1 is SNHLY, CDR2 FYNNEI. J lost 1 base, V lost 6 bases, and 5 bases had no gene match. DNA of the CDR3: TGTGCCAGCAGACCGTGGACAGGGGGGAACACTGAAGCTTTCTTT. It yields the protein CASRPWTGGNTEAFF.

V and J are TRBV19 and TRBJ1-2; 10 nucleotides line up with TRBD1. This CDR3 has 13 residues. Germline CDR1 reads LNHDA; CDR2 reads SQIVND (reference sequence). After removal of 5 bases from V and 8 bases from J, the junction contained 5 bases not matched to a gene. Written as DNA, the CDR3 is TGTGCCAGTAGTCGGGACAGGGGTGAGGGCTACACCTTC. This sequence encodes CASSRDRGEGYTF.

The chain recombines TRBV9 with TRBJ2-1; 14 nucleotides match TRBD2. Trimming cost V 2 bases and J 0 bases; bases outside gene matches: 4. From germline, CDR1 is SGDLS and CDR2 YYNGEE. The CDR3 sequence is 18 residues long. The CDR3 spells CASSVGLAGAPSYNEQFF. The CDR3 DNA is TGTGCCAGCAGCGTGGGACTAGCGGGAGCACCCTCCTACAATGAGCAGTTCTTC.

The chain recombines TRBV11-2 with TRBJ1-5, with 9 bases matching TRBD1. There are 17 residues in the CDR3. Germline-derived CDR1 and CDR2 are SGHAT and FQNNGV. The V segment lost 5 bases and the J segment 0 bases; nucleotides outside the gene matches: 8. The CDR3 DNA is TGTGCCAGCAGCAAGGACAGGGGCCGGTATAGCAATCAGCCCCAGCATTTT. This codes for CASSKDRGRYSNQPQHF.

The chain links TRBV5-4 to TRBJ1-2, with D perhaps TRBD1 (5 bases). Germline values: CDR1 SGHNT, CDR2 YYREEE (reference sequence). CDR3 length: 17 residues. Deletions cut 1 base from V and 3 bases from J, with 19 bases between. CDR3 coding DNA: TGTGCCAGCAGCTTGAAATTCCCCCCGTTAGGGGACTATGGCTACACCTTC. Its protein is CASSLKFPPLGDYGYTF.

J is TRBJ1-6 and V is TRBV7-6; TRBD1 matches 8 bases. There are 16 residues in the CDR3. V trimming: 5 bases; J trimming: 6 bases; junction bases outside the gene matches: 9. Per the germline V gene, CDR1 is SGHVS and CDR2 is FNYEAQ. The CDR3: CASSPNQDRVNSPLHF. Written as DNA, the CDR3 is TGTGCCAGCAGCCCAAATCAGGACAGGGTTAATTCACCCCTCCACTTT.